This T cell receptor (beta chain) was sequenced in a study of a mutant IDH1 vaccine in newly diagnosed glioma. Using immunoSEQ multiplex PCR, the repertoire was profiled, and TCRdb retains in-frame clones only, with some absent. Of over 75,000 clones in the sample, 75% to 85% were seen once. Regarding time point: week 47, end of study. Each vaccine dose was 300 ug of mutant IDH1 20-mer peptide, with topical imiquimod. A note on this clone: As yet, its antigen is unknown.

The junction had 7 bases not matched to a gene; V was cut back by 2 bases and J by 7 bases. The CDR3 is made up of 16 amino acids. Germline-derived CDR1 and CDR2 are SGHNT and YYREEE (reference sequence). The sequences come from PBMCs, collected from a glioma patient whose treatment included an IDH1 peptide vaccine. The sequence came from a man aged 40-50 years with glioma. The chain carries TRBV5-4 and TRBJ1-6; 9 bases are shared with TRBD1. This CDR3 reads CASSLLSGTGNSPLHF. DNA of the CDR3: TGTGCCAGCAGCTTATTATCAGGGACAGGGAATTCACCCCTCCACTTT.